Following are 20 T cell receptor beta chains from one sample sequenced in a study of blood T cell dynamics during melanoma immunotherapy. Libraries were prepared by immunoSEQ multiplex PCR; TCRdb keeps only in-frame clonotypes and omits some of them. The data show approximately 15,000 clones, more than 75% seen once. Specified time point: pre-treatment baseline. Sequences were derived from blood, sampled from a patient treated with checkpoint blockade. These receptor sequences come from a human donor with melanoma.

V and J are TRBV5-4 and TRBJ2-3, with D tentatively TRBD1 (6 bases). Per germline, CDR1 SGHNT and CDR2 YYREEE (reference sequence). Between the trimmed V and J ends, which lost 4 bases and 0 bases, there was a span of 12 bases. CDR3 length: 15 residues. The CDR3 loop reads CASSHGQLSTDTQYF. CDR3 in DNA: TGTGCCAGCAGCCATGGACAGCTGAGCACAGATACGCAGTATTTT.

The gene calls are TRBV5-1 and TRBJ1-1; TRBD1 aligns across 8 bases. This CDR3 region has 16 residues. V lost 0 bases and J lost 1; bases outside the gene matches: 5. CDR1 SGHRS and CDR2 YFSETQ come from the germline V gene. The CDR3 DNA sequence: TGCGCCAGCAGCTTGGGGTCAGGGGGCGCGAACACTGAAGCTTTCTTT. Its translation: CASSLGSGGANTEAFF.

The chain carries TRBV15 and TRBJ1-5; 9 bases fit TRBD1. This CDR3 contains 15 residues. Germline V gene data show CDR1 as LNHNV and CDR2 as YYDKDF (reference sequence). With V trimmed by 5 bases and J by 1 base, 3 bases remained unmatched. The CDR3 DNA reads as TGTGCCACCAGCTTCGGACAGGGGAGCAATCAGCCCCAGCATTTT. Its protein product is CATSFGQGSNQPQHF.

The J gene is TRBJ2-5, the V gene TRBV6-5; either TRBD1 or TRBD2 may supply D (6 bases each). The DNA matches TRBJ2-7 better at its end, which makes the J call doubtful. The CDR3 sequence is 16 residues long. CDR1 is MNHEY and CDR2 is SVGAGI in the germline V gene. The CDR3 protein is CASSSLPGGGTYEQYF. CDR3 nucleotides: TGTGCCAGCAGTTCCCTCCCAGGAGGGGGTACCTACGAGCAGTACTTC.

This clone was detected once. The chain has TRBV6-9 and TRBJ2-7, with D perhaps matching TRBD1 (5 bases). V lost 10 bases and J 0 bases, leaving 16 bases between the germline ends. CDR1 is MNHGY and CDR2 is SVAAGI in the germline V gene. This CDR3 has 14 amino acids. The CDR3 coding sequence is TGTGCCATCCCCCCCGAACAGGACTCCTACGAGCAGTACTTC. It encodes CAIPPEQDSYEQYF.

CDR3 in amino acids: CASTRDRGQPQHF. The DNA of the CDR3 is TGTGCCAGCACGAGGGACAGGGGTCAGCCCCAGCATTTT. The chain has TRBV7-9 and TRBJ1-5; 10 bases are shared with TRBD1. Germline CDR1 and CDR2: SEHNR and FQNEAQ (reference sequence). V was clipped by 7 bases and J by 6 bases; unmatched bases: 3. The CDR3 is made up of 13 amino acids.

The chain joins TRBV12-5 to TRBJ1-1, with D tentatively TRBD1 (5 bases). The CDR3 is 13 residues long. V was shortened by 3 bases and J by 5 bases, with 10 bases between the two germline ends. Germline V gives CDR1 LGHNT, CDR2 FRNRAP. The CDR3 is CASGLEEGTEAFF. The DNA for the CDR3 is TGTGCTAGTGGTTTAGAGGAGGGGACTGAAGCTTTCTTT. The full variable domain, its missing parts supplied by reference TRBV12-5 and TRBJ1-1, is DARVTQTPRHKVTEMGQEVTMRCQPILGHNTVFWYRQTMMQGLELLAYFRNRAPLDDSGMPKDRFSAEMPDATLATLKIQPSEPRDSAVYFCASGLEEGTEAFFGQGTRLTVV.

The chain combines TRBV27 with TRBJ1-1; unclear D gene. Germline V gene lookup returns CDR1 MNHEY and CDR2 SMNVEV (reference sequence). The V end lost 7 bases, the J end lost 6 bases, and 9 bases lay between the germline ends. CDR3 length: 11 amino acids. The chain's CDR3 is CASTRGSEAFF. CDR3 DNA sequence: TGTGCCAGCACCCGGGGATCTGAAGCTTTCTTT.

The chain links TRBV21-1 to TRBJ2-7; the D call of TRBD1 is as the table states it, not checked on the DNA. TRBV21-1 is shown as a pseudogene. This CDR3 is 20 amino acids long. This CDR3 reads CASSKVEGQDAAPGIDEQYF. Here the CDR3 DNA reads TGTGCCAGCAGCAAAGTAGAGGGACAGGATGCCGCCCCCGGTATCGACGAGCAGTACTTC.

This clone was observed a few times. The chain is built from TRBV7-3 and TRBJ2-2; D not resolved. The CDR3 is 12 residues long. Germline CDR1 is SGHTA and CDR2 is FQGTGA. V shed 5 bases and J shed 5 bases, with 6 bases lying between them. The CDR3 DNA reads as TGTGCCAGCAGCCCGGAGACCGGGGAGCTGTTTTTT. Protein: CASSPETGELFF.

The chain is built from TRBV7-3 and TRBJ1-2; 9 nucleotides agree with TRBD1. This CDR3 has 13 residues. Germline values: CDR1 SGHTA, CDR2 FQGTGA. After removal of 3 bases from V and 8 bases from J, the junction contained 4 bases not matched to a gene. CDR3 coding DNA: TGTGCCAGCAGCTTCCGGACAGGGGACGGCTACACCTTC. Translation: CASSFRTGDGYTF.

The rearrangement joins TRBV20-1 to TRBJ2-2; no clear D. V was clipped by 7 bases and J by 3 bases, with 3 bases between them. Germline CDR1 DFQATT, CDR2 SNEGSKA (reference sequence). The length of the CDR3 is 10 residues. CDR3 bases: TGCAGTGTAGACACCGGGGAGCTGTTTTTT. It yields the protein CSVDTGELFF.

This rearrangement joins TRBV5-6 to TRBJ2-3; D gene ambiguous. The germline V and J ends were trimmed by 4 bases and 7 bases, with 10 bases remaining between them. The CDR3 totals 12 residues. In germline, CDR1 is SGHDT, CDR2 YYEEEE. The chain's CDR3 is CASSPTGYTQYF. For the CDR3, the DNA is TGTGCCAGCAGCCCGACTGGGTATACGCAGTATTTT.

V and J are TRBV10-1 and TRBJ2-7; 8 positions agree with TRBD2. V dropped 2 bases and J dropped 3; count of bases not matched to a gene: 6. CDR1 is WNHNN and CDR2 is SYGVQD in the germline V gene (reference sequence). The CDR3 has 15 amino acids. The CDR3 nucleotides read TGCGCCAGCAGTGAGGTAGAGCGGGGGTGCTACGAGCAGTACTTC. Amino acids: CASSEVERGCYEQYF.

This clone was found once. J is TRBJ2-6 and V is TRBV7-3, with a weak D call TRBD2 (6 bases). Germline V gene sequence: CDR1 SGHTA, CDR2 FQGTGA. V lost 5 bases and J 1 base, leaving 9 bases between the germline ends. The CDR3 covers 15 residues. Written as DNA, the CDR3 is TGTGCCAGCAGCCCCGGGGGTTCTGGGGCCAACGTCCTGACTTTC. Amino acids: CASSPGGSGANVLTF.

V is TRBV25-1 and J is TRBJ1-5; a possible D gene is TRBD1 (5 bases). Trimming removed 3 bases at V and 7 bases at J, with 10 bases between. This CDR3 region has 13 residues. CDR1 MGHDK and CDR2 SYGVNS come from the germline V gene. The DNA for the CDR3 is TGTGCCAGCAGTGATCAGGGAGGACAGCCCCAGCATTTT. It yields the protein CASSDQGGQPQHF.

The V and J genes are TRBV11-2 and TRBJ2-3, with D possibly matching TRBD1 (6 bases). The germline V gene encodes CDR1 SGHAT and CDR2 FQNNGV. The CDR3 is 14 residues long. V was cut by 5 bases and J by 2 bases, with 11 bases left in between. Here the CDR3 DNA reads TGTGCCAGCAGCGCCGGACAGATCACAGATACGCAGTATTTT. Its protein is CASSAGQITDTQYF.

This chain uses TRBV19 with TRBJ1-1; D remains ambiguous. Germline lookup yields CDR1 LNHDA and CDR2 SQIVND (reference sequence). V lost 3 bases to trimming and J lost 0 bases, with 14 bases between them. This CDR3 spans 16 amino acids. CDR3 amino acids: CASSIPRVTLNTEAFF. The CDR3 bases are TGTGCCAGTAGTATTCCCCGTGTTACTCTGAACACTGAAGCTTTCTTT. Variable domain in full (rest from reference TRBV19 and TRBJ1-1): DGGITQSPKYLFRKEGQNVTLSCEQNLNHDAMYWYRQDPGQGLRLIYYSQIVNDFQKGDIAEGYSVSREKKESFPLTVTSAQKNPTAFYLCASSIPRVTLNTEAFFGQGTRLTVV.

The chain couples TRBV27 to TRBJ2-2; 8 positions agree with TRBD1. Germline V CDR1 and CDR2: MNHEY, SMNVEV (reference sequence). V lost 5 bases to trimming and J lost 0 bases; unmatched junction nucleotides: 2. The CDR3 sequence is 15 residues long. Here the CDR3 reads CASSQQGANTGELFF. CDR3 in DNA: TGTGCCAGCAGTCAACAGGGGGCGAACACCGGGGAGCTGTTTTTT.

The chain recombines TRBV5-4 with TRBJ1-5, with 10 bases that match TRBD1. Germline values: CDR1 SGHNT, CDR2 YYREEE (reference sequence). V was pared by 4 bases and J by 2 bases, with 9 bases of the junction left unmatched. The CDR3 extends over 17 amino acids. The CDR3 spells CASSQGTGTGGNQPQHF. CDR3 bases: TGTGCCAGCAGCCAAGGAACCGGGACAGGGGGCAATCAGCCCCAGCATTTT.